These 14 T cell receptor beta chains came from one sample sequenced in a study of monozygotic twins with inflammatory bowel disease. TCRdb re-analyzed the 5' RACE reads; it lists each CDR3 protein once, without DNA. Its table lists around 140,000 distinct CDR3 sequences. Sequences were obtained from blood. These TCRs come from a human donor with ulcerative colitis or Crohn's disease, or a healthy co-twin of an affected twin (not recorded which).

V is TRBV5-1 and J is TRBJ2-1; TCRdb's assignment of TRBD1 cannot be checked, as there is no DNA. Germline V CDR1 and CDR2: SGHRS, YFSETQ. The CDR3 extends over 16 amino acids. The CDR3 here is CASSLYMSRSYNEQFF. Looking up the rest from reference TRBV5-1 and TRBJ2-1 gives the full variable domain: KAGVTQTPRYLIKTRGQQVTLSCSPISGHRSVSWYQQTPGQGLQFLFEYFSETQRNKGNFPGRFSGRQFSNSRSEMNVSTLELGDSALYLCASSLYMSRSYNEQFFGPGTRLTVL.

The chain combines TRBV7-2 with TRBJ2-5; TCRdb outputs TRBD2, but without DNA this stays unchecked. Germline CDR1 SGHTA, CDR2 FQGNSA. The length of the CDR3 is 14 residues. CDR3 residues: CASSSKRGQETQYF.

J is TRBJ1-4 and V is TRBV15; TCRdb selects TRBD1, and the lack of DNA leaves this call unchecked. This CDR3 has 16 amino acids. Germline V gene sequence: CDR1 LNHNV, CDR2 YYDKDF (reference sequence). CDR3 region: CATSRVPTGVNEKLFF.

The chain carries TRBV6-5 and TRBJ2-5; TCRdb reports TRBD1, a call that lacks DNA to check it against. CDR3 size: 12 residues. Germline CDR1 MNHEY, CDR2 SVGAGI. CDR3 sequence: CASSNRGGTQYF.

The chain links TRBV5-6 to TRBJ1-6; TCRdb proposes TRBD1, but this gene call is untestable without DNA. Germline lookup yields CDR1 SGHDT and CDR2 YYEEEE. This CDR3 is built from 16 residues. CDR3 protein: CASSLKGASYNSPLHF.

CDR3 sequence reads: CASSLLGSYGYTF. The gene calls are TRBV4-2 and TRBJ1-2. CDR3 length equals 13 residues. CDR1 LGHNA and CDR2 YNFKEQ come from the germline V gene.

The rearrangement uses TRBV7-7 and TRBJ2-7; TCRdb gives TRBD1 as the D gene, but with no DNA this cannot be confirmed. The CDR3 is 14 residues long. Looked up from germline, CDR1 is SSHAT and CDR2 is FNYEAQ (reference sequence). The CDR3 loop is CASSPQGFPYEQYF.

The chain recombines TRBV6-1 with TRBJ2-7; TCRdb gives TRBD1 as the D gene, but with no DNA this cannot be confirmed. This CDR3 has 14 amino acids. CDR1 is MNHNS and CDR2 is SASEGT in the germline V gene. CDR3 amino acids: CASRDRGTSYEQYF.

V usage is TRBV27 and J usage is TRBJ2-3; without DNA, the TCRdb call of TRBD2 cannot be checked. Germline values: CDR1 MNHEY, CDR2 SMNVEV (reference sequence). The CDR3 totals 12 residues. The CDR3 region is CASSPGGDTQYF.

The rearrangement uses TRBV5-1 and TRBJ1-1; TCRdb's D gene call, TRBD1, goes unchecked for lack of DNA. Germline V gives CDR1 SGHRS, CDR2 YFSETQ. This CDR3 region has 14 residues. Here the CDR3 reads CASSTGQANTEDFF.

The chain employs TRBV6-1 and TRBJ1-2. CDR1 is MNHNS and CDR2 is SASEGT in the germline V gene. The CDR3 is 13 amino acids. This CDR3 is CASSEEGTYGYTF.

The chain couples TRBV29-1 to TRBJ2-7; the D gene TCRdb calls, TRBD1, cannot be checked with no DNA. CDR1 and CDR2 (germline): SQVTM, ANQGSEA. CDR3 length: 15 residues. CDR3 amino acids: CSVYSPGGVSYEQYF.

The chain links TRBV21-1 to TRBJ1-2. TRBV21-1 is shown as a pseudogene. CDR3 length: 14 residues. This CDR3 reads CASMDRPPAYGYTF.

The chain uses TRBV13 and TRBJ1-1; without DNA, the TCRdb call of TRBD1 cannot be checked. Germline lookup yields CDR1 PRHDT and CDR2 FYEKMQ (reference sequence). This CDR3 spans 14 amino acids. CDR3 loop: CASSPVGVGTEAFF.